The next 26 T cell receptor beta chains were all read from a single sample in a study of blood T cell repertoires in COVID-19. Clones were read by immunoSEQ multiplex PCR, and TCRdb kept only the in-frame ones, dropping some. The data show 80,000 to 100,000 clones, roughly 80% seen once. The sequencing sample was made of peripheral blood. Receptors originate from a man aged 60 to 75 with acute or convalescent COVID-19.

The chain carries TRBV7-2 and TRBJ2-7; possibly TRBD2 for D (5 bases). The ends were cut back, 1 base at V and 4 bases at J, with 14 bases in the middle. The CDR3 has 15 amino acids. Germline lookup yields CDR1 SGHTA and CDR2 FQGNSA. The CDR3 region has the DNA TGTGCCAGCAGCTTAGGGGCCCACACGGGGTACGAGCAGTACTTC. Translation gives CASSLGAHTGYEQYF.

This sequence joins TRBV3-1 (or the pseudogene TRBV3-2) and TRBJ2-3, with a tentative D call TRBD1 (6 bases). Germline V gene data show CDR1 as LGHDT and CDR2 as YNNKEL (reference sequence). Trimming shortened V by 4 bases and J by 5 bases, and 13 bases separated the two germline ends. The CDR3 extends over 14 amino acids. Here the CDR3 reads CASSRDRRLDTQYF. The CDR3 DNA sequence: TGTGCCAGCAGCCGAGACAGGCGCCTAGATACGCAGTATTTT.

The V gene is TRBV5-1, the J gene TRBJ2-1; D is perhaps TRBD1 (6 bases). CDR1 is SGHRS and CDR2 is YFSETQ in the germline V gene. This CDR3 spans 16 amino acids. The germline V and J ends were trimmed by 0 bases and 6 bases, with 16 bases remaining between them. CDR3 in amino acids: CASSLGPGQGSNEQFF. CDR3 bases: TGCGCCAGCAGCTTGGGCCCGGGACAAGGATCCAATGAGCAGTTCTTC.

The chain links TRBV19 to TRBJ1-2, with D perhaps TRBD1 (5 bases). Germline assignment: CDR1 LNHDA and CDR2 SQIVND (reference sequence). CDR3 length equals 15 residues. V was trimmed by 5 bases and J by 4 bases, leaving 17 bases between them. CDR3 in amino acids: CASSPDFQGGYGYTF. Here the CDR3 DNA reads TGTGCCAGTAGTCCCGATTTTCAGGGCGGCTATGGCTACACCTTC.

Written as DNA, the CDR3 is TGTGCCAGCAGCGGGGACAGTTATGGCTACACCTTC. As protein: CASSGDSYGYTF. The chain uses TRBV2 and TRBJ1-2; 7 bases align to TRBD1. The CDR3 spans 12 residues. Germline assignment: CDR1 SNHLY and CDR2 FYNNEI. The V segment lost 6 bases and the J segment 5 bases; nucleotides outside the gene matches: 3.

This rearrangement joins TRBV5-4 to TRBJ1-2; possible D gene TRBD1, 6 bases. CDR1 and CDR2 from the germline V gene are SGHNT and YYREEE (reference sequence). The CDR3 has 14 amino acids. Deletions cut 0 bases from V and 2 bases from J, with 8 bases between. The CDR3 nucleotides are TGTGCCAGCAGCTTGGCGACAGGAAACTATGGCTACACCTTC. Its protein product is CASSLATGNYGYTF.

This chain links TRBV18 with TRBJ1-2, with 9 bases matching TRBD1. Germline V lookup: CDR1 KGHSH, CDR2 LQKENI. The CDR3 runs to 13 residues. The V segment lost 2 bases and the J segment 7 bases; nucleotides outside the gene matches: 2. CDR3 in amino acids: CASSPDRGVGYTF. CDR3 nucleotides: TGTGCCAGCTCACCAGACAGGGGGGTTGGCTACACCTTC.

In its sample, this clone was seen once. The CDR3 sequence: CASSRAGGSETQYF. CDR3 nucleotide sequence: TGTGCCAGCAGCCGAGCGGGAGGCTCAGAGACCCAGTACTTC. V is TRBV7-9 and J is TRBJ2-5, with 9 nucleotides matching TRBD2. Germline V lookup: CDR1 SEHNR, CDR2 FQNEAQ (reference sequence). Trimming took 5 bases from V and 4 from J; bases not matched to a gene: 5. This CDR3 contains 14 residues.

CDR3 DNA sequence: TGCAGCGGCGACAGGGGTGGTGAAGCTTTCTTT. The encoded protein is CSGDRGGEAFF. This chain uses TRBV29-1 with TRBJ1-1; 8 bases fit TRBD1. The CDR3 loop spans 11 amino acids. The junction had 5 bases not matched to a gene; V was cut back by 7 bases and J by 7 bases. Per the germline V gene, CDR1 is SQVTM and CDR2 is ANQGSEA. Full variable domain (rest looked up from reference TRBV29-1 and TRBJ1-1): SAVISQKPSRDICQRGTSLTIQCQVDSQVTMMFWYRQQPGQSLTLIATANQGSEATYESGFVIDKFPISRPNLTFSTLTVSNMSPEDSSIYLCSGDRGGEAFFGQGTRLTVV.

CDR3 in amino acids: CASSYAGQGYFSYEQYF. In nucleotides, the CDR3 is TGTGCCAGCAGTTACGCCGGACAGGGATACTTTTCCTACGAGCAGTACTTC. The chain combines TRBV6-2 or TRBV6-3 with TRBJ2-7, with 8 bases matching TRBD1. Germline V gives CDR1 MNHEY, CDR2 SVGEGT. The CDR3 totals 17 residues. V shed 2 bases and J 1 base; nucleotides not matched to a gene: 10.

This clone was counted once. V is TRBV27 and J is TRBJ2-3; D may be TRBD2 (6 bases). With 4 bases removed from V and 1 base from J, the gap between germline ends came to 12 bases. The CDR3 is made up of 15 amino acids. The V gene's germline CDR1 is MNHEY and CDR2 SMNVEV (reference sequence). The CDR3 here is CASSWRTGGTDTQYF. CDR3 sequence (DNA): TGTGCCAGCAGTTGGAGGACGGGGGGCACAGATACGCAGTATTTT.

The rearrangement links TRBV6-2 or TRBV6-3 to TRBJ1-5, with TRBD1 identical over 8 bases. Germline V lookup: CDR1 MNHEY, CDR2 SVGEGT. V shed 0 bases and J 7 bases; nucleotides not matched to a gene: 5. This CDR3 region has 15 residues. The CDR3 here is CASSYSTGGNQPQHF. The CDR3 DNA reads as TGTGCCAGCAGTTACTCAACAGGGGGAAACCAGCCCCAGCATTTT.

This clone was seen just once. The chain couples TRBV28 to TRBJ2-5; 9 positions match TRBD2. Trimming removed 6 bases from V and 2 bases from J; junction bases left unmatched: 10. The CDR3 has 16 residues. Germline CDR1 reads MDHEN; CDR2 reads SYDVKM. CDR3 bases: TGTGCCAGCAGCTCCCTCGGGACTAGCCGTCAAGAGACCCAGTACTTC. As protein: CASSSLGTSRQETQYF.

V usage is TRBV3-1 (or the pseudogene TRBV3-2) and J usage is TRBJ2-7; tentative D call: TRBD2 (7 bases). There are 15 residues in the CDR3. Germline V gene sequence: CDR1 LGHDT, CDR2 YNNKEL (reference sequence). V lost 5 bases, J lost 3 bases, and 17 bases lay in between. The DNA of the CDR3 is TGTGCCAGCAGCGACATCGGGAGGACAGTCTACGAGCAGTACTTC. Translation gives CASSDIGRTVYEQYF.

The V call is TRBV10-3, the J call TRBJ2-1; 11 bases are shared with TRBD2. J was trimmed by 1 base and V by 6 bases; bases with no gene match: 2. Germline CDR1 is ENHRY and CDR2 is SYGVKD. The CDR3 length is 15 residues. The CDR3 nucleotides read TGTGCCATCAGACTAGCGGGGGCTTCCTACAATGAGCAGTTCTTC. Translated, it gives CAIRLAGASYNEQFF.

The V gene is TRBV24-1, the J gene TRBJ2-1; TRBD1 might be the D (5 bases). Germline CDR1 and CDR2: KGHDR and SFDVKD. The CDR3 spans 16 residues. The ends were cut back, 5 bases at V and 0 bases at J, with 13 bases in the middle. The chain's CDR3 is CATSGSTASSYNEQFF. In nucleotides, the CDR3 is TGTGCCACCAGTGGTTCGACAGCGAGCTCCTACAATGAGCAGTTCTTC.

This clone has a handful of counts. The chain recombines TRBV6-5 with TRBJ1-2, with 8 bases aligning to TRBD1. Germline CDR1 is MNHEY and CDR2 is SVGAGI. The CDR3 contains 15 residues. The ends lost 0 bases at V and 4 bases at J; junction bases unmatched: 4. CDR3 coding DNA: TGTGCCAGCAGTTACTCGAGAACAGGGGGCTATGGCTACACCTTC. It is translated as CASSYSRTGGYGYTF.

For this clone: One junction end disagrees with the germline gene, perhaps due to a read error. This chain connects TRBV12-3 or TRBV12-4 to TRBJ1-4; the match to TRBD1 covers 7 bases. The CDR3 consists of 12 residues. This CDR3 is CASSLALGQYTF. For the CDR3, the DNA is TGTGCCAGCAGTTTAGCGTTGGGACAGTACACTTTT.

V usage is TRBV7-2 and J usage is TRBJ1-1; D may be TRBD1 (5 bases). This CDR3 has 13 residues. V lost 5 bases and J 7 bases, leaving 14 bases between the germline ends. CDR1 and CDR2 (germline): SGHTA, FQGNSA. Here the CDR3 DNA reads TGTGCCAGCAGCAACAGAGACAGATTTGAAGCTTTCTTT. Amino acids: CASSNRDRFEAFF.

The chain uses TRBV19 and TRBJ1-5, with TRBD1 as a possible D gene (6 bases). In germline, CDR1 is LNHDA, CDR2 SQIVND (reference sequence). CDR3 length: 14 residues. V lost 4 bases and J lost 9, with 16 bases in between. The CDR3 loop is CASSTGTPRPPQHF. The CDR3 nucleotides are TGTGCCAGTAGTACCGGGACACCTCGTCCGCCCCAGCATTTT.

The rearrangement uses TRBV5-4 and TRBJ2-5, with 7 nucleotides matching TRBD2. Trimming cost V 2 bases and J 5 bases; bases outside gene matches: 3. The CDR3 sequence is 13 residues long. The germline gives CDR1 SGHNT, CDR2 YYREEE (reference sequence). CDR3 region: CASSFTSVETQYF. CDR3 bases: TGTGCCAGCAGCTTCACTAGCGTTGAGACCCAGTACTTC.

This chain links TRBV5-4 with TRBJ1-1, with TRBD1 matching 7 bases. Trimming removed 5 bases from V and 8 bases from J; junction bases left unmatched: 6. This CDR3 is 12 amino acids long. Germline V gene sequence: CDR1 SGHNT, CDR2 YYREEE (reference sequence). The CDR3 reads CASSSRDREAFF. The CDR3, as DNA: TGTGCCAGCAGTTCCCGGGACAGAGAAGCTTTCTTT.

The V gene is TRBV2, the J gene TRBJ2-2, with TRBD2 matching over 10 bases. This CDR3 is 15 amino acids long. Trimming took 6 bases from V and 3 from J; bases not matched to a gene: 4. Looked up from germline, CDR1 is SNHLY and CDR2 is FYNNEI. The CDR3 loop is CASRRTSGDTGELFF. CDR3 sequence (DNA): TGTGCCAGCAGGAGGACTAGCGGAGACACCGGGGAGCTGTTTTTT.

J is TRBJ1-1 and V is TRBV24-1; TRBD1 agrees at 8 bases. Trimming cost V 2 bases and J 6 bases; bases outside gene matches: 7. Germline CDR1 is KGHDR and CDR2 is SFDVKD. The CDR3 extends over 15 amino acids. The CDR3 DNA reads TGTGCCACCAGTGATTCTGACAGGGGTTTAGCTGAAGCTTTCTTT. This translates into CATSDSDRGLAEAFF.

DNA of the CDR3: TGCGCCAGCAGTGAAAGCAGCGGACTGGCCTACAATGAGCAGTTCTTC. Protein sequence: CASSESSGLAYNEQFF. V and J are TRBV10-1 and TRBJ2-1; the D gene is possibly TRBD2 (5 bases). V was shortened by 3 bases and J by 2 bases, with 14 bases between the two germline ends. Germline V gene data show CDR1 as WNHNN and CDR2 as SYGVQD (reference sequence). The CDR3 contains 16 residues.

The chain combines TRBV6-5 with TRBJ2-3; the D is unclear. V lost 6 bases and J 2 bases, leaving 3 bases between the germline ends. The CDR3 is 11 residues long. Germline V gives CDR1 MNHEY, CDR2 SVGAGI. The CDR3, as DNA: TGTGCCAGCAGGTACACAGATACGCAGTATTTT. Its protein product is CASRYTDTQYF.